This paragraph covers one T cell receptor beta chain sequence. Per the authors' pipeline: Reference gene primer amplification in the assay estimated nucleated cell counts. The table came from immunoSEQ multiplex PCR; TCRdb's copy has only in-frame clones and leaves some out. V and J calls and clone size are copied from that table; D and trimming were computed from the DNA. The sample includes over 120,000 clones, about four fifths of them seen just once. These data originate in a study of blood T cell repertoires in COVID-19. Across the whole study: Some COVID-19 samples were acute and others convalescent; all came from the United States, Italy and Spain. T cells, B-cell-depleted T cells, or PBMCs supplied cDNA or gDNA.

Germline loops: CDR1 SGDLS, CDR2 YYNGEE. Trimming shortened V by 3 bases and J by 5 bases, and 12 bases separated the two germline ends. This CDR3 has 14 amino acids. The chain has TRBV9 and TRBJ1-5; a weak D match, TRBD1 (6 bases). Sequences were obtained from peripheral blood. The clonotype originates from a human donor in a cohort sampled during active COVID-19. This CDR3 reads CASSGGTGYQPQHF. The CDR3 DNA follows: TGTGCCAGCAGCGGGGGTACAGGGTATCAGCCCCAGCATTTT.